Below, 13 T cell receptor beta chains from the same sample are listed, as sequenced in a study of T cells after yellow fever vaccination. In TCRdb, the 5' RACE reads were re-called with MiXCR into one record per CDR3 protein. Of some 27,000 distinct CDR3 sequences listed, 6.3% were seen once; the top ten hold around 25%. The material sequenced was PBMCs, either bulk or a sorted T-cell subset (CD4+, CD8+, memory, or dextramer-sorted; not recorded which), taken on the day of the yellow fever booster vaccination. The receptor source for this set is a man in his thirties or forties who received the YFV17D yellow fever vaccine.

This clonotype was detected a few times. The chain recombines TRBV4-3 with TRBJ2-1; possible D gene TRBD2, 6 bases. The germline gives CDR1 LGHNA, CDR2 YSLEER. The CDR3 is 13 residues long. The V end lost 3 bases, the J end lost 5 bases, and 8 bases lay between the germline ends. CDR3 coding DNA: TGCGCCAGCAGCCACGGGAGAGACAATGAGCAGTTCTTC. This encodes CASSHGRDNEQFF.

In the case of this clonotype: A much larger clone differs by one base, so this may be a read error. The V and J genes are TRBV20-1 and TRBJ2-3, with a possible D match to TRBD1 (6 bases). CDR3 size: 12 residues. Germline CDR1 and CDR2: DFQATT and SNEGSKA (reference sequence). The CDR3 nucleotides read TGCAGTGCTGCACGGGACACAGATACGCACTATTTT. This codes for CSAARDTDTHYF.

This clonotype appeared many times. The V and J genes are TRBV20-1 and TRBJ2-1; weak D call: TRBD2 (6 bases). V was trimmed by 4 bases and J by 9 bases, leaving 16 bases between them. The CDR3 runs to 13 residues. Germline V lookup: CDR1 DFQATT, CDR2 SNEGSKA (reference sequence). The CDR3 DNA sequence: TGCAGTGCTAAGTGGAGGGAGTTTAGTGAGCAGTTCTTC. Translation gives CSAKWREFSEQFF.

This sequence joins TRBV19 and TRBJ2-5; either TRBD1 or TRBD2 may supply D (5 bases each). Trimming took off 6 bases at V and 7 bases at J, with 18 bases between the two ends. Per germline, CDR1 LNHDA and CDR2 SQIVND (reference sequence). This CDR3 region has 14 residues. The DNA of the CDR3 is TGTGCCAGTAGCCCCCGGACGCCCGGGGCGACCCAGTACTTC. Protein: CASSPRTPGATQYF.

In this sample, this clonotype turned up many times. The chain joins TRBV5-1 to TRBJ1-2, with D hard to call. The CDR3 is 13 residues long. Germline CDR1 SGHRS, CDR2 YFSETQ. V was trimmed by 4 bases and J by 4 bases, leaving 11 bases between them. CDR3 nucleotides: TGCGCCAGCAGCCCGGGCATACTCTATGGCTACACCTTC. Its protein is CASSPGILYGYTF.

There are many counts of this clonotype. The chain joins TRBV7-6 to TRBJ1-3; D is ambiguous. The CDR3 runs 14 residues. Trimming stripped 2 bases from V and 3 bases from J, with 8 bases between. From germline, CDR1 is SGHVS and CDR2 FNYEAQ. The CDR3 loop reads CASSLREDGNTIYF. CDR3 nucleotide sequence: TGTGCCAGCAGCTTACGGGAGGATGGAAACACCATATATTTT.

This clonotype was seen ten or more times. The chain combines TRBV11-2 with TRBJ2-7, with 8 bases matching TRBD2. Germline CDR1 reads SGHAT; CDR2 reads FQNNGV. The length of the CDR3 is 12 residues. Losses at the gene ends were 5 bases for V and 6 bases for J; bases not matched to a gene: 3. Written as DNA, the CDR3 is TGTGCCAGCAGCACCCGGGGGGGCGAGCAGTACTTC. Translated: CASSTRGGEQYF.

This clonotype was counted ten times or more. The chain uses TRBV7-2 and TRBJ2-6; D is undetermined. The germline gives CDR1 SGHTA, CDR2 FQGNSA. Trimming removed 3 bases at V and 0 bases at J, with 9 bases between. This CDR3 has 16 amino acids. This CDR3 is CASSFPRSSGANVLTF. The CDR3 nucleotides are TGTGCCAGCAGCTTTCCCAGGAGCTCTGGGGCCAACGTCCTGACTTTC.

This clonotype was picked up a small number of times. The chain couples TRBV5-4 to TRBJ2-4; D not resolved. The CDR3 spans 14 residues. V dropped 1 base and J dropped 3 bases, with 8 bases sitting between them. Germline CDR1 reads SGHNT; CDR2 reads YYREEE (reference sequence). CDR3 coding DNA: TGTGCCAGCAGCTTGCACGAAGGCAAAAACATTCAGTACTTC. Encoded protein: CASSLHEGKNIQYF. The whole variable domain, filled in from reference TRBV5-4 and TRBJ2-4, reads ETGVTQSPTHLIKTRGQQVTLRCSSQSGHNTVSWYQQALGQGPQFIFQYYREEENGRGNFPPRFSGLQFPNYSSELNVNALELDDSALYLCASSLHEGKNIQYFGAGTRLSVL.

In this sample, this clonotype turned up a few times. This chain connects TRBV3-1 to TRBJ2-7; 9 bases line up with TRBD2. CDR3 length equals 17 residues. J lost 5 bases, V lost 1 base, and 12 bases had no gene match. The germline CDR1 and CDR2 sequences are LGHDT and YNNKEL (reference sequence). CDR3 sequence: CASSQGVSGSGGHEQYF. DNA of the CDR3: TGTGCCAGCAGCCAAGGGGTTAGCGGGAGTGGGGGTCACGAGCAGTACTTC.

This clonotype was picked up many times. The chain employs TRBV5-1 and TRBJ2-1; the match to TRBD2 covers 10 bases. The V segment lost 3 bases and the J segment 5 bases; nucleotides outside the gene matches: 5. CDR1 is SGHRS and CDR2 is YFSETQ in the germline V gene. This CDR3 spans 15 amino acids. CDR3 nucleotide sequence: TGCGCCAGCAGCTCGATAGCGGGAGGTAACAATGAGCAGTTCTTC. Protein sequence: CASSSIAGGNNEQFF.

This clonotype was seen a few times. The V and J genes are TRBV5-1 and TRBJ2-7, with 8 bases identical to TRBD2. The CDR3 is 15 amino acids. V was clipped by 4 bases and J by 5 bases; unmatched bases: 11. Germline-derived CDR1 and CDR2 are SGHRS and YFSETQ. In nucleotides, the CDR3 is TGCGCCAGCAGCCAGATAGTAAGCGGGAGCAACGAGCAGTACTTC. Residues: CASSQIVSGSNEQYF.

The rearrangement joins TRBV3-1 to TRBJ1-2; 9 bases are a match to TRBD1. The CDR3 loop spans 17 amino acids. CDR1 LGHDT and CDR2 YNNKEL come from the germline V gene (reference sequence). J was trimmed by 0 bases and V by 1 base; bases with no gene match: 6. CDR3 amino acids: CASSQGGTGNANYGYTF. In DNA, the CDR3 is TGTGCCAGCAGCCAAGGAGGGACAGGGAACGCTAACTATGGCTACACCTTC.